The clone carrying this T cell receptor (beta chain) has at least ten counts. Construction of the TCRbeta library involved unique molecular identifiers. TCRdb analysed the PCR reads with MiXCR anew, one entry per CDR3 protein. Here the sample spans a few hundred thousand distinct CDR3 sequences, over 40% being singletons. These data originate in a study of T-cell reconstitution after alpha-beta-depleted transplantation in children. Trimming cost V 4 bases and J 7 bases; bases outside gene matches: 2. The CDR3 sequence is 12 residues long. Germline V gives CDR1 SEHNR, CDR2 FQNEAQ (reference sequence). The chain is built from TRBV7-9 and TRBJ1-2, with 8 positions matching TRBD1. The source of this sequence is a girl aged 2-9 years with aplastic anemia, due to receive a stem cell transplant. The sequences come from PBMCs, collected before TCRalphabeta/CD19-depleted stem cell transplant. The CDR3 protein is CASSSGGSGYTF. CDR3 DNA: TGTGCCAGCAGCTCAGGGGGCAGTGGCTACACCTTC.